This T cell receptor beta chain was sequenced for a study of radiotherapy plus CTLA-4 blockade in lung cancer. Study-wide context: There were objective responses in 15% to 20% of patients, and roughly 33% had disease control.

Germline V gene lookup returns CDR1 SGHDT and CDR2 YYEEEE. The CDR3 has 12 amino acids. The V gene lost 4 bases and the J gene lost 1 base, with 3 bases spanning the gap. Study results and limitations: Blood TCR clones of tumor origin expanded after radiotherapy plus ipilimumab.

Profiling relied on immunoSEQ multiplex PCR, and the TCRdb table lists in-frame clones only, not all of them. Of about 97,000 clones listed, 65% to 85% are singletons. Worth noting for this clone: Antigen unknown.

Material: peripheral blood, obtained from a patient treated with radiotherapy plus ipilimumab. This sequence joins TRBV5-6 and TRBJ2-1; unclear D gene. The TCR originated in a human donor with non-small cell lung cancer who had a partial response to radiotherapy plus ipilimumab. Some clones in this sample may be carry-over from other donors' samples. The CDR3 here is CASSPSYNEQFF. DNA of the CDR3: TGTGCCAGCAGCCCGTCCTACAATGAGCAGTTCTTC.